Listed below are T cell receptor beta chains from one sample, sequenced in a study of blood T cell repertoires in COVID-19. Using immunoSEQ multiplex PCR, the repertoire was profiled, and TCRdb retains in-frame clones only, with some absent. This sample has about 74,000 clones, with 70% to 90% found just once. Material: peripheral blood. The receptors here all came from a man aged 50 to 60 with acute or convalescent COVID-19. Each CDR3 is given with its conserved first and last residue. D genes are given only for firm matches. A row's size may be missing; if present it is once, few, many or a size class.

d_gene	abundance	j_gene	v_gene	CDR3nt	CDR3aa
TRBD2	.	TRBJ2-1	TRBV18	TGTGCCAGCTCACTCGGACGGGGGGATGAGCAGTTCTTC	CASSLGRGDEQFF
.	.	TRBJ2-1	TRBV29-1	TGCAGCGTCCCGGGACTCCGCTCCTACAATGAGCAGTTCTTC	CSVPGLRSYNEQFF
TRBD1	.	TRBJ2-2	TRBV24-1	TGTGCCACCAGCGACAGGGGGCATAACGGGGAGCTGTTTTTT	CATSDRGHNGELFF
TRBD1	.	TRBJ1-2	TRBV6-4	TGTGCCAGCAGCCATACCGGGACAGGGGATGAAGGCTACACCTTC	CASSHTGTGDEGYTF
TRBD2	.	TRBJ2-4	TRBV6-5	TGTGCCAGCAGCCGGCTAGCGGGGCAGAACATTCAGTACTTC	CASSRLAGQNIQYF
TRBD1	.	TRBJ2-7	TRBV27	TGTGCCAGCATGGGGGTCGGGACAGGGTCCTACGAGCAGTACTTC	CASMGVGTGSYEQYF
.	.	TRBJ2-4	TRBV9	TGTGCCAGCAGCGAGACTACGATCGGAAACATTCAGTACTTC	CASSETTIGNIQYF
.	.	TRBJ2-2	TRBV10-1	TGCGCCAGCAGTGAGTTGTTCGAGGGCGGGGAGCTGTTTTTT	CASSELFEGGELFF
TRBD1	.	TRBJ2-5	TRBV25-1	TGTGCCAGCGCGACAGGGGTTTCCGAGACCCAGTACTTC	CASATGVSETQYF
.	.	TRBJ1-1	TRBV7-9	TGTGCCAGCAGCTTAGTAATGGGGGGAAACACTGAAGCTTTCTTT	CASSLVMGGNTEAFF
.	.	TRBJ2-5	TRBV5-1	TGCGCCACCAGACAGTTGTATGAGACCCAGTACTTC	CATRQLYETQYF
TRBD1	.	TRBJ1-1	TRBV5-6	TGTGCCAGCAGCTTGACAGGGGTGCACACTGAAGCTTTCTTT	CASSLTGVHTEAFF
TRBD1	.	TRBJ2-2	TRBV5-1	TGCGCCAGCAGCTTGGCTGGGACAGCCTACACCGGGGAGCTGTTTTTT	CASSLAGTAYTGELFF
TRBD1	.	TRBJ1-4	TRBV29-1	TGCAGCGTTGCAGGGGGCGCAACTAATGAAAAACTGTTTTTT	CSVAGGATNEKLFF
TRBD1	.	TRBJ2-7	TRBV19	TGTGCCACGTCGCAGGGGGCCTACGAGCAGTACTTC	CATSQGAYEQYF
TRBD2	.	TRBJ2-5	TRBV11-2	TGTGCCAGCAGAGTAATAGCGGGGCGCATGGAGACCCAGTACTTC	CASRVIAGRMETQYF
TRBD1	.	TRBJ2-5	TRBV6-5	TGTGCCAGCAGTCTAAACAGGGGGCTGGAGACCCAGTACTTC	CASSLNRGLETQYF
TRBD1	once	TRBJ2-7	TRBV27	TGTGCCAGCAGTTTCTCCGGGACAGGGTCCTACGAGCAGTACTTC	CASSFSGTGSYEQYF
TRBD2	once	TRBJ2-7	TRBV10-3	TGTGCCACCTCCGGGGGGGCGGTCAACGAGCAGTACTTC	CATSGGAVNEQYF
TRBD2	.	TRBJ2-1	TRBV27	TGTGCCAGCAGTTTATCGATTACTAGCGACAATGAGCAGTTCTTC	CASSLSITSDNEQFF
TRBD2	.	TRBJ2-7	TRBV5-4	TGTGCCAGCAGCTTGGGGGGCGGGAGGTCCGAGCAGTACTTC	CASSLGGGRSEQYF
.	.	TRBJ1-1	TRBV5-4	TGTGCCAGCGGGACGACAGGGAACACTGAAGCTTTCTTT	CASGTTGNTEAFF
.	.	TRBJ2-1	TRBV3-1/TRBV3-2	TGTGCCAGCAGCCAAGAAACCGGATGGGGGGGGCCGGAGAATGAGCAGTTCTTC	CASSQETGWGGPENEQFF
TRBD1	.	TRBJ2-7	TRBV29-1	TGCAGCGTTGAGGGCCAGGGGGCGGCCGAGCAGTACTTC	CSVEGQGAAEQYF
TRBD2	.	TRBJ2-3	TRBV6-1	TGTGCCCGCCGTGGGCTCCCGGGACTAGCGGGGGGGCGGGGCACAGATACGCAGTATTTT	CARRGLPGLAGGRGTDTQYF
.	.	TRBJ1-2	TRBV19	TGTGCCAGTAGTAATCGGTATGGCTACACCTTC	CASSNRYGYTF
TRBD1	.	TRBJ2-5	TRBV7-3	TGTGCCAGCAGCTTAGGGGGACAGTCGGCAGAGACCCAGTACTTC	CASSLGGQSAETQYF
TRBD1	.	TRBJ1-4	TRBV15	TGTGCCACCAGCAGAGAATGGGACAGGGCCACTAATGAAAAACTGTTTTTT	CATSREWDRATNEKLFF
TRBD2	.	TRBJ2-1	TRBV13	TGTGCCAGCAGCTCCCCAGAGCGGGGCAATGAGCAGTTCTTC	CASSSPERGNEQFF
.	.	TRBJ1-5	TRBV11-2	TGTGCCAGCAGCTTAGATTCTGGGGCCGCGCAGCCCCAGCATTTT	CASSLDSGAAQPQHF
TRBD1	.	TRBJ2-5	TRBV11-2	TGTGCCAGCAGCTTAGATTTATGGACAGGGGGCATCGTAGAGACCCAGTACTTC	CASSLDLWTGGIVETQYF
.	.	TRBJ2-3	TRBV24-1	TGTGCCACCAGTGACAGCGGCGGCTGGATAATCCCAGATACGCAGTATTTT	CATSDSGGWIIPDTQYF
.	.	TRBJ2-1	TRBV5-4	TGTGCCAGCAGCGTGAGCAATGAGCAGTTCTTC	CASSVSNEQFF